This T cell receptor (beta chain) was observed in a study of T cells after yellow fever vaccination. Study details: Based on CD3, CD45RA, CCR7 and CD95, EM, EMRA, CM and Tscm memory subsets were sorted. When fractions had low cell numbers, they were prepared with SMART-Seq v4 Ultra Low Input.

Study results and caveats: When the response was secondary, it was weaker but reached its peak faster, day 5 versus 15. At about 97% for CD4 and 88% for CD8, most primary-vaccination clones showed up again after the booster.

Trimming took 7 bases from V and 2 from J; bases not matched to a gene: 0. Germline-derived CDR1 and CDR2 are SQVTM and ANQGSEA. The CDR3 contains 12 residues. TCRdb called the 5' RACE reads again in MiXCR, with one record for every CDR3 protein. The repertoire includes more than 50,000 distinct CDR3 sequences, 5% to 6.5% of them detected once, and 30% to 35% sits in the top ten. This clonotype has ten or more counts. The chain has TRBV29-1 and TRBJ1-4; 8 nucleotides agree with TRBD1. This TCR was recovered from a man in his late teens or twenties who received the YFV17D yellow fever vaccine. Sequencing was performed on PBMCs, either bulk or a sorted T-cell subset (CD4+, CD8+, memory, or dextramer-sorted; not recorded which), taken on the day of the yellow fever booster vaccination. The CDR3 protein is CSGTGTNEKLFF. CDR3 bases: TGCAGCGGGACAGGGACTAATGAAAAACTGTTTTTT.